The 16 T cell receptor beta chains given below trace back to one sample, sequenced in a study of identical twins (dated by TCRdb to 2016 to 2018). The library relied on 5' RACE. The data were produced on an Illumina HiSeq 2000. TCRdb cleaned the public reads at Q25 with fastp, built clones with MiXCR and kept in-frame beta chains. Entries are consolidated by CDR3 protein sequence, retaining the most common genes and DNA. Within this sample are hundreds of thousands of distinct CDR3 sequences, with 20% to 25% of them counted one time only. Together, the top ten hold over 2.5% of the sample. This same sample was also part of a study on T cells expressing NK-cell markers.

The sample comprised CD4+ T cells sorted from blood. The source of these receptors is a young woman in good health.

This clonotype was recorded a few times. CDR3 nucleotide sequence: TGTGCCAGCAGTTTAAATGCGGGACACTATGGCTACACCTTC. Its translation is CASSLNAGHYGYTF. V is TRBV12-3 or TRBV12-4 and J is TRBJ1-2; maybe TRBD1 (5 bases). V shed 2 bases and J shed 3 bases, with 10 bases lying between them. The CDR3 consists of 14 residues.

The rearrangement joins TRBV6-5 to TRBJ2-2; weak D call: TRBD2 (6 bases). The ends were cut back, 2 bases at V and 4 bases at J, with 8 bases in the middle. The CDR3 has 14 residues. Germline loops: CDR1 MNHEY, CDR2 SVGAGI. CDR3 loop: CASSYGGATGELFF. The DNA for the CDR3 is TGTGCCAGCAGTTACGGAGGGGCCACCGGGGAGCTGTTTTTT.

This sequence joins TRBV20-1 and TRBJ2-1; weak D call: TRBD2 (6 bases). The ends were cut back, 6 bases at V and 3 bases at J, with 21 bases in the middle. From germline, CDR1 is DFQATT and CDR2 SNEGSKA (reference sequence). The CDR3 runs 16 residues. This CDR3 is CSAFSPGLKFYNEQFF. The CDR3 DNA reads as TGCAGTGCCTTTAGCCCGGGACTGAAATTCTACAATGAGCAGTTCTTC.

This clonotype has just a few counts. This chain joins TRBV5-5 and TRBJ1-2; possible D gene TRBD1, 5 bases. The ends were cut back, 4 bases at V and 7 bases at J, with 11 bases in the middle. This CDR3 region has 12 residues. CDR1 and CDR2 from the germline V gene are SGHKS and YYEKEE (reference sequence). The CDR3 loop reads CASSGTALGYTF. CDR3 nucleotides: TGTGCCAGCAGCGGGACCGCACTTGGCTACACCTTC.

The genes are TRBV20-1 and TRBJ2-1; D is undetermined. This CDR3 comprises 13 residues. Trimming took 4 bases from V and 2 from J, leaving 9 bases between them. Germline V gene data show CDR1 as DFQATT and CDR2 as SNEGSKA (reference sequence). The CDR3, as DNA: TGCAGTGCTACCAGGCGCCCCTACAATGAGCAGTTCTTC. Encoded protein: CSATRRPYNEQFF.

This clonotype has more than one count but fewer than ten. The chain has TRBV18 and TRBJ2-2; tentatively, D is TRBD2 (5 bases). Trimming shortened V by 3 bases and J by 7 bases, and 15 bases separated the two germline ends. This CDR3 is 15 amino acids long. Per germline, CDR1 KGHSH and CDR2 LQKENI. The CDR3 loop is CASSPGILASGELFF. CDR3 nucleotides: TGTGCCAGCTCACCCGGGATTTTAGCCAGCGGGGAGCTGTTTTTT.

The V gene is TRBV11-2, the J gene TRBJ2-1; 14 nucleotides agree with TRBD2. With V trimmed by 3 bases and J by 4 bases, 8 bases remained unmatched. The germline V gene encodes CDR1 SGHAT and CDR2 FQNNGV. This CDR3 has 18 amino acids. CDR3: CASSFGGTSGSGYNEQFF. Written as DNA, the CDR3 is TGTGCCAGCAGCTTCGGGGGGACTAGCGGGAGTGGTTACAATGAGCAGTTCTTC.

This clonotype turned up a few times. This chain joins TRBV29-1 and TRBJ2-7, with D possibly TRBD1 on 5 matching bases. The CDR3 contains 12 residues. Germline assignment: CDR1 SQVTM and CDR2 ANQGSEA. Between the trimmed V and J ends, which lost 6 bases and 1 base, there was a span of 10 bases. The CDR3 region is CSVYQGSYEQYF. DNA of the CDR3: TGCAGCGTCTATCAGGGTTCCTACGAGCAGTACTTC.

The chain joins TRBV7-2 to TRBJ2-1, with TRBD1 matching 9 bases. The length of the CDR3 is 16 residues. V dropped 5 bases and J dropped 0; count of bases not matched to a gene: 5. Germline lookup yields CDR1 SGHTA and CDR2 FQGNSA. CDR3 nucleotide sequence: TGTGCCAGCAGCACCCGGACAGGGGACTCCTACAATGAGCAGTTCTTC. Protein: CASSTRTGDSYNEQFF.

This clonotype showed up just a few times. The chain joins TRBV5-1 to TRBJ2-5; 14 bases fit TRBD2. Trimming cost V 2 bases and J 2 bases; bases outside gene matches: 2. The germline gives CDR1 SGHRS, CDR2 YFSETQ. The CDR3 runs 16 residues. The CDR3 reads CASSFGTSGGQETQYF. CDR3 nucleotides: TGCGCCAGCAGCTTTGGGACTAGCGGGGGACAAGAGACCCAGTACTTC.

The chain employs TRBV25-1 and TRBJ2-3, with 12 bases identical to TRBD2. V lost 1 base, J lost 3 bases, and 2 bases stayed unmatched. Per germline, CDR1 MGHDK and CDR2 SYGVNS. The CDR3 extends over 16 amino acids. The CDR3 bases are TGTGCCAGCAGTGAATTGACTAGCGGGAGAACAGATACGCAGTATTTT. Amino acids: CASSELTSGRTDTQYF.

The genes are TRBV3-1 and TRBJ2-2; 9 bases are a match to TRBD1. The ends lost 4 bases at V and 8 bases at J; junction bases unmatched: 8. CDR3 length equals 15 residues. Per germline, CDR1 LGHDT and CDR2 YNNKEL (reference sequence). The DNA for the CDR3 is TGTGCCAGCAGCCCCGGGACAGGGCGTTCGGGGGAGCTGTTTTTT. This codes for CASSPGTGRSGELFF.

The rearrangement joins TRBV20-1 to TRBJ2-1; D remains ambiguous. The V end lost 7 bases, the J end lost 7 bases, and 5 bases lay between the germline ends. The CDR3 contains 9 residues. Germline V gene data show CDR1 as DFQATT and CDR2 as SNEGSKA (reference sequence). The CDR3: CSVKNEQFF. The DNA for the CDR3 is TGCAGTGTAAAAAATGAGCAGTTCTTC.

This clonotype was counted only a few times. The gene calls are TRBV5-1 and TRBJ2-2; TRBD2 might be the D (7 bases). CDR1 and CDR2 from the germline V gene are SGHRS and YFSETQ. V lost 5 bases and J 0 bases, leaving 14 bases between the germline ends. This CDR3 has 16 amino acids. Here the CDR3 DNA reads TGCGCCAGCAGGAGGCGCGGGGGCGCGAACACCGGGGAGCTGTTTTTT. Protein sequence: CASRRRGGANTGELFF.

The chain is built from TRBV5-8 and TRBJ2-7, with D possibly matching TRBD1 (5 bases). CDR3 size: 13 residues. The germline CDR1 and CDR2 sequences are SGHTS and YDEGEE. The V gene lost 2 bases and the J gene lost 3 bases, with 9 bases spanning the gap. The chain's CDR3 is CASSFRANYEQYF. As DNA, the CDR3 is TGTGCCAGCAGCTTCAGGGCAAACTACGAGCAGTACTTC. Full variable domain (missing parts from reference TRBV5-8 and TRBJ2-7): EAGVTQSPTHLIKTRGQQATLRCSPISGHTSVYWYQQALGLGLQFLLWYDEGEERNRGNFPPRFSGRQFPNYSSELNVNALELEDSALYLCASSFRANYEQYFGPGTRLTVT.

The CDR3 region is CPAALFGRVGGLEQYF. DNA for the CDR3: TGCCCCGCAGCCCTATTTGGGAGGGTTGGAGGGCTCGAGCAGTACTTC. This chain joins TRBV20-1 and TRBJ2-7; 7 bases are shared with TRBD2. Germline lookup yields CDR1 DFQATT and CDR2 SNEGSKA (reference sequence). The CDR3 extends over 16 amino acids.